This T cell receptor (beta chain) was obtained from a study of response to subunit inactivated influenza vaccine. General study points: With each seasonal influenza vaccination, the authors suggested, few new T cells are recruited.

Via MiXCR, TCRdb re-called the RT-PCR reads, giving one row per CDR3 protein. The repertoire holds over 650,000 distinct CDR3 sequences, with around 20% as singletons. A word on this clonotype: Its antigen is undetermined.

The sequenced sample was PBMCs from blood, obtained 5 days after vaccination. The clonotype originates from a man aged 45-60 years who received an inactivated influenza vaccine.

CDR3 amino acids: CASSLGFLAKNIQYF. The CDR3 DNA reads TGTGCCAGCAGCTTAGGATTTCTTGCCAAAAACATTCAGTACTTC. V usage is TRBV7-2 and J usage is TRBJ2-4; D not certain. The CDR3 has 15 residues. The germline V gene encodes CDR1 SGHTA and CDR2 FQGNSA. The V end was cut by 1 base, the J end by 1 base, with 8 bases between.